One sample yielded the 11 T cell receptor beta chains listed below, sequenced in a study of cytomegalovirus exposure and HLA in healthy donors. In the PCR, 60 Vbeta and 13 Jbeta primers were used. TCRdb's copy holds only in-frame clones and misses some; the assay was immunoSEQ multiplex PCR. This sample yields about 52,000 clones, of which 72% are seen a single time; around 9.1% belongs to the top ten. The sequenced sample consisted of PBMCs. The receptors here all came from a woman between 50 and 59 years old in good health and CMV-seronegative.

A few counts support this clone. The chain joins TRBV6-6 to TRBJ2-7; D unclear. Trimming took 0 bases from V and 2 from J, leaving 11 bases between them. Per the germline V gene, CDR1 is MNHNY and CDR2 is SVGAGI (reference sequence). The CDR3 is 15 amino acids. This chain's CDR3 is CASSYSSVETYEQYF. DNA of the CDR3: TGTGCCAGCAGTTACTCGAGCGTAGAAACCTACGAGCAGTACTTC.

The CDR3 spells CASTPPHRGPPQPQHF. CDR3 nucleotide sequence: TGCGCCAGCACCCCCCCCCACAGGGGTCCCCCCCAGCCCCAGCATTTT. This chain links TRBV10-1 with TRBJ1-5, with 7 bases identical to TRBD1. From germline, CDR1 is WNHNN and CDR2 SYGVQD (reference sequence). This CDR3 is 16 amino acids long. J was trimmed by 7 bases and V by 7 bases; bases with no gene match: 16.

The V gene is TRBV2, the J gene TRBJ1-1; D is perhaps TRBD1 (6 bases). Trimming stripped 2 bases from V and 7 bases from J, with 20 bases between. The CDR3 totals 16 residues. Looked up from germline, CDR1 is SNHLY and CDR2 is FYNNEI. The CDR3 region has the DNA TGTGCCAGCAGTGAACGGGAAAACAGGGCTGGCATTGAAGCTTTCTTT. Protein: CASSERENRAGIEAFF.

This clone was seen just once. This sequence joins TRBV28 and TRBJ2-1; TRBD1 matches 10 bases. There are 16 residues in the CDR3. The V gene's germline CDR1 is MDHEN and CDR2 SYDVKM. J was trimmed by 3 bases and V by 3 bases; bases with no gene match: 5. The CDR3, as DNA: TGTGCCAGCAGTTTGTCCGGGACAGGGGTCTACAATGAGCAGTTCTTC. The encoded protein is CASSLSGTGVYNEQFF.

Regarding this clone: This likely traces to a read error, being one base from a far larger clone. The CDR3 protein is CVSSSRLAGGPTDTQYF. In DNA, the CDR3 is TGTGTCAGCAGCTCTCGATTAGCGGGAGGGCCCACAGATACGCAGTATTTT. The V call is TRBV5-4, the J call TRBJ2-3; TRBD2 matches 11 bases. Germline V lookup: CDR1 SGHNT, CDR2 YYREEE (reference sequence). CDR3 length equals 17 residues. The entire variable domain, with the rest obtained from reference TRBV5-4 and TRBJ2-3, is as follows: ETGVTQSPTHLIKTRGQQVTLRCSSQSGHNTVSWYQQALGQGPQFIFQYYREEENGRGNFPPRFSGLQFPNYSSELNVNALELDDSALYLCVSSSRLAGGPTDTQYFGPGTRLTVL.

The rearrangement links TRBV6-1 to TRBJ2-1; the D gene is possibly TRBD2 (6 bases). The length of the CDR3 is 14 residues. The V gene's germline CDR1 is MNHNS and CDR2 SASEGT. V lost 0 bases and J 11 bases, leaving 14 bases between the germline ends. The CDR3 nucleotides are TGTGCCAGCAGTGAAGCGGGGGGTGGGGGGAAGCAGTTCTTC. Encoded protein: CASSEAGGGGKQFF.

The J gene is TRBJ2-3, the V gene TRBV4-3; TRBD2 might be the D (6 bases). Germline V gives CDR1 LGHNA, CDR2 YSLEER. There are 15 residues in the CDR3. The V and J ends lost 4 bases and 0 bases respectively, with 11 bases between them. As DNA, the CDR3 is TGCGCCAGCAGCCGCGGGACGACTAGCACAGATACGCAGTATTTT. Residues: CASSRGTTSTDTQYF.

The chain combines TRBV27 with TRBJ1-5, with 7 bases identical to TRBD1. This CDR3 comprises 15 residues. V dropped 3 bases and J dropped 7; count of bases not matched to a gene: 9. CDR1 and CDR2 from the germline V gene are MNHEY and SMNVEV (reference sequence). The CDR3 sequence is CASSLGDRAGQPQHF. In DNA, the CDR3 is TGTGCCAGCAGTTTGGGCGACAGGGCAGGGCAGCCCCAGCATTTT.

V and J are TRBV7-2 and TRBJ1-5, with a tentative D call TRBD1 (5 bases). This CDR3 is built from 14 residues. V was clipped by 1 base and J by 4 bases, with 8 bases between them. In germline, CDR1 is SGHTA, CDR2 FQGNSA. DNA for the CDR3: TGTGCCAGCAGCTTAGGGGCAGGGAATCAGCCCCAGCATTTT. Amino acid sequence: CASSLGAGNQPQHF.

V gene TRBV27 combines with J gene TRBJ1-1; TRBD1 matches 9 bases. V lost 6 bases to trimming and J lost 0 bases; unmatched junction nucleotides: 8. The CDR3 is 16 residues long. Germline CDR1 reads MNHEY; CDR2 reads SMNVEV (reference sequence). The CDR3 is CASRSTGGYMNTEAFF. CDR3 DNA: TGTGCCAGCAGGTCCACAGGGGGCTACATGAACACTGAAGCTTTCTTT.

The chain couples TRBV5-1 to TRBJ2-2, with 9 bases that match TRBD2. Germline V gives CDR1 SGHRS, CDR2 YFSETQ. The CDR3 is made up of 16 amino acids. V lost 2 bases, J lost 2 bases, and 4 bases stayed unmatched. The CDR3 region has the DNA TGCGCCAGCAGCTTCCTAGCGGGGCCTAACACCGGGGAGCTGTTTTTT. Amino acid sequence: CASSFLAGPNTGELFF.